This T cell receptor beta chain was sequenced during a study of blood T cell repertoires in COVID-19. J was trimmed by 7 bases and V by 4 bases; bases with no gene match: 8. CDR1 and CDR2 from the germline V gene are SGHTA and FQGNSA. This CDR3 is built from 15 residues. Seattle patients were enrolled during active infection and followed longitudinally. How the authors handled the data: Amplification from reference gene primers served as the basis for estimated nucleated cell counts. The repertoire was sequenced with immunoSEQ multiplex PCR; TCRdb's copy has only in-frame clones and lacks some. The D gene and trimming were derived from the DNA, and the V and J assignments and clone size from that table. The profile shows about 280,000 clones, 75% to 90% of them singletons.

This TCR derives from a woman in her seventies with COVID-19, enrolled during active disease. This chain uses TRBV7-2 with TRBJ2-4; 9 bases are shared with TRBD2. Sequenced input: peripheral blood. CDR3 in amino acids: CASSYSARGGNIQYF. DNA for the CDR3: TGTGCCAGCAGCTATTCGGCGCGGGGGGGGAACATTCAGTACTTC.